The following is a TCR beta chain sequence with its context. This clonotype was seen repeatedly, ten times or more. Its antigen remains undetermined. No base quality values were provided; no much bigger clone lies one nucleotide off. Trimming removed 3 bases from V and 5 bases from J; the gene matches leave 6 bases unexplained. Including the terminal cysteine and phenylalanine, the CDR3 comprises 14 residues. CDR3 DNA only is kept here, 42 bases in frame from base 1. CDR1 and CDR2 were assigned from the germline V gene as SGHTA and FQGNSA. To prepare the library, RT-PCR was applied. Sequencing used an Illumina HiSeq 2500. TCRdb ran its own pipeline on the public reads, namely fastp trimming at Q25 and MiXCR clone calling, and kept in-frame beta chains. Duplicate CDR3 protein sequences are folded into a single record with the most common DNA and genes. For this sample there are approximately 290,000 distinct CDR3 sequences; approximately 23% appear just once. The ten largest clones add up to over 9% of the sample.

This sample is part of a study of response to subunit inactivated influenza vaccine (dated by TCRdb to 2016 to 2019). Study-wide context: The study used deep quantitative T cell receptor repertoire profiling to track responses to a trivalent subunit inactivated influenza vaccine.

The paper as a whole reports these results and caveats: It was suggested by the authors that each seasonal influenza vaccination may recruit only a limited number of new T cells.

The sample in question was PBMCs from blood, obtained less than 22 months after vaccination. The TCR was taken from a man aged 50-75 years who received an inactivated influenza vaccine. Donor details come from another sample of the same person, matched by shared clones. The rearrangement combines TRBV7-2 with TRBJ1-2, with 7 bases in between that match TRBD1. Read as DNA, the sequence is TGTGCCAGCAGCTTCGACAGGGCGGGGTATGGCTACACCTTC. Its translation is CASSFDRAGYGYTF.